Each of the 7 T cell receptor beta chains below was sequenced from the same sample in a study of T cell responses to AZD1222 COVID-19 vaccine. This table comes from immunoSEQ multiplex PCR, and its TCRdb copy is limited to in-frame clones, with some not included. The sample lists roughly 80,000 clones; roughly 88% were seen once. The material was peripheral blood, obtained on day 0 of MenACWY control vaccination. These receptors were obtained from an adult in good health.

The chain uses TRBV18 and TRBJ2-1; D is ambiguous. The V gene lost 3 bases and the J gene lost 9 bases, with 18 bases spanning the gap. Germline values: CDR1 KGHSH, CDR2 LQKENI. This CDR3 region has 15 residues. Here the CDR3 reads CASSPVGSSGGEQFF. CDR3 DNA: TGTGCCAGCTCACCGGTGGGTAGCTCCGGTGGTGAGCAGTTCTTC. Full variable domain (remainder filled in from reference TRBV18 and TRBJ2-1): NAGVMQNPRHLVRRRGQEARLRCSPMKGHSHVYWYRQLPEEGLKFMVYLQKENIIDESGMPKERFSAEFPKEGPSILRIQQVVRGDSAAYFCASSPVGSSGGEQFFGPGTRLTVL.

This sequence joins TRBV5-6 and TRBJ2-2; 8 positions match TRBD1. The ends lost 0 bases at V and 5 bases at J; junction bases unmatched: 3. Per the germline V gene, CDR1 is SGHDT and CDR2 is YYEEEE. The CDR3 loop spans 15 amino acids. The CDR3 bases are TGTGCCAGCAGCTTGGGGACAGGGATAACCGGGGAGCTGTTTTTT. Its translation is CASSLGTGITGELFF.

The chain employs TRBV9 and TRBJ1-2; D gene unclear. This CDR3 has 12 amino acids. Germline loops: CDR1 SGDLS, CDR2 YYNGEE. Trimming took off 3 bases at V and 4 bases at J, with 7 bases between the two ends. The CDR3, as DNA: TGTGCCAGCAGCGGGAACAGCTATGGCTACACCTTC. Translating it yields CASSGNSYGYTF.

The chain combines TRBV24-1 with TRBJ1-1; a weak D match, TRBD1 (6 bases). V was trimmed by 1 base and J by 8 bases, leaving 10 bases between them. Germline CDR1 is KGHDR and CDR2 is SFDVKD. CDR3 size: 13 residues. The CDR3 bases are TGTGCCACCAGTGATTTCCCAGGGGAGGAAGCTTTCTTT. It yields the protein CATSDFPGEEAFF.

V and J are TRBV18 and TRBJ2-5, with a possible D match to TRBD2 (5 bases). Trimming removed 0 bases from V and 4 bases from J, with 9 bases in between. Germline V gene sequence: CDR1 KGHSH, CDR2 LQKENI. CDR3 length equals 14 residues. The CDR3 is CASSPPSLAETQYF. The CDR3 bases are TGTGCCAGCTCACCACCCTCCCTAGCAGAGACCCAGTACTTC.

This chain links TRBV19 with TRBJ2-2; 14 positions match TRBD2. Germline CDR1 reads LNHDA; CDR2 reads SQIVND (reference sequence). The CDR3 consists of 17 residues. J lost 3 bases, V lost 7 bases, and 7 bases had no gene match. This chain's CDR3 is CASTKGLAGADTGELFF. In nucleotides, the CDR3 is TGTGCCAGTACCAAGGGACTAGCGGGAGCTGACACCGGGGAGCTGTTTTTT.

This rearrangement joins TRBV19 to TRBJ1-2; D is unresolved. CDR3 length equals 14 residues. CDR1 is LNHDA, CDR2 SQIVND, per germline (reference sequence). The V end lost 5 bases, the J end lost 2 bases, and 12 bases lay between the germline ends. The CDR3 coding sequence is TGTGCCAGTAGTCGAACAGAAACAAACTATGGCTACACCTTC. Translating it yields CASSRTETNYGYTF.